This T cell receptor beta chain derives from a study of blood T cell repertoires in COVID-19. At the level of the study: The United States, Italy and Spain were the sources of the acute and convalescent COVID-19 samples. T cells, B-cell-depleted T cells, or PBMCs supplied cDNA or gDNA.

CDR3 size: 14 residues. CDR1 is MNHNS, CDR2 SASEGT, per germline. The germline V and J ends were trimmed by 2 bases and 8 bases, with 15 bases remaining between them. In the authors' workflow: Reference gene primer amplification in the assay estimated nucleated cell counts. Method: immunoSEQ multiplex PCR; TCRdb's copy keeps in-frame clones and lacks some. Clone size and V and J calls were adopted from that table, with D and trimming inferred from the DNA. The repertoire holds around 240,000 clones, with about 85% as singletons. The chain has TRBV6-1 and TRBJ1-2; a weak D match, TRBD1 (6 bases). The sequence derives from a man in his forties or fifties with acute or convalescent COVID-19. The source material was peripheral blood. In DNA, the CDR3 is TGTGCCAGCAGTGAACCGTATGGACAGTCCGGCTACACCTTC. Translated: CASSEPYGQSGYTF.